Described below is a single T cell receptor beta chain sequence and its context. The source of the sample is a study of blood T cell repertoires in COVID-19. The germline V gene encodes CDR1 SGHVS and CDR2 FNYEAQ. The CDR3 has 16 amino acids. Trimming removed 5 bases at V and 9 bases at J, with 25 bases between. Produced via immunoSEQ multiplex PCR; TCRdb's table is partial and in-frame only. Here the sample spans some 380,000 clones, roughly 88% being singletons. Material: PBMCs or T cells enriched from blood (not recorded which). The V gene is TRBV7-6, the J gene TRBJ2-5; possibly TRBD1 for D (5 bases). The sequence was obtained from a middle-aged woman with acute COVID-19. CDR3 DNA sequence: TGTGCCAGCAGCGACCAGGTCGGACATCTTGTTAGGGCCCAGTACTTC. Translation: CASSDQVGHLVRAQYF.